The rows below give T cell receptor beta chains drawn from one sample of a study of identical twins. TCRdb itself ran the 5' RACE reads through MiXCR, one entry per CDR3 protein. Counted here are roughly 750,000 distinct CDR3 sequences, over 20% occurring once; the ten biggest clones make up 4% to 4.5%. This same sample was also taken into another study, of T cells expressing NK-cell markers.

The sequenced material came from PBMCs. All receptors derive from a woman under 30 in good health. The CDR3 runs from the conserved cysteine through the conserved F or W. The D gene is left open where the match is weak. A row's size may be missing; if present it is once, few, many or a size class.

j_gene	abundance	d_gene	v_gene	CDR3aa	CDR3nt
TRBJ2-3	many	-	TRBV6-5	CASYRIGDTQYF	TGTGCCAGCTACCGGATCGGGGATACGCAGTATTTT
TRBJ2-1	-	-	TRBV5-1	CASSLGSGPAYNEQFF	TGCGCCAGCAGCTTGGGATCGGGGCCGGCCTACAATGAGCAGTTCTTC
TRBJ2-2	-	-	TRBV6-1	CASSELVLAGELFF	TGTGCCAGCAGTGAATTAGTTCTTGCCGGGGAGCTGTTTTTT
TRBJ1-2	few	-	TRBV29-1	CSVEVSNYGYTF	TGCAGCGTTGAGGTCAGCAACTATGGCTACACCTTC
TRBJ2-7	few	-	TRBV21-1	CARGGTRPYEQYF	TGTGCCAGGGGTGGGACTCGACCCTACGAGCAGTACTTC
TRBJ2-6	-	-	TRBV10-3	CAIGGDSGANVLTF	TGTGCCATCGGTGGGGACTCTGGGGCCAACGTCCTGACTTTC
TRBJ1-5	-	-	TRBV12-3/TRBV12-4	CASSLDGLAQHF	TGTGCCAGCAGTCTGGACGGGTTGGCCCAGCATTTT
TRBJ2-7	-	-	TRBV5-1	CASSLGQSFYEQYF	TGCGCCAGCAGCTTGGGACAGTCCTTCTACGAGCAGTACTTC
TRBJ2-7	-	-	TRBV29-1	CSVEGESDEQYF	TGCAGCGTAGAGGGGGAGTCTGACGAGCAGTACTTC
TRBJ2-1	-	-	TRBV30	CAWRGSSYNEQFF	TGTGCCTGGCGGGGGAGCTCCTACAATGAGCAGTTCTTC
TRBJ2-7	-	-	TRBV5-1	CASSEATSNYEQYF	TGCGCCAGCAGCGAAGCGACCTCTAATTACGAGCAGTACTTC
TRBJ2-5	few	-	TRBV12-3/TRBV12-4	CASMQGETQYF	TGTGCCAGCATGCAGGGGGAGACCCAGTACTTC
TRBJ2-1	-	TRBD2	TRBV12-3/TRBV12-4	CASSPGRGDYNEQFF	TGTGCCAGCAGTCCGGGGCGGGGGGACTACAATGAGCAGTTCTTC
TRBJ1-2	few	-	TRBV11-2	CASSLDAGDGYTF	TGTGCCAGCAGCTTAGATGCGGGCGATGGCTACACCTTC
TRBJ1-5	-	-	TRBV3-1	CASSRKAGDQPQHF	TGTGCCAGCAGTCGTAAAGCAGGGGATCAGCCCCAGCATTTT
TRBJ1-3	-	-	TRBV6-2/TRBV6-3	CASTPGRTGNTIYF	TGTGCCAGCACCCCCGGAAGGACCGGAAACACCATATATTTT
TRBJ2-7	many	-	TRBV20-1	CSAPASYPYEQYF	TGCAGTGCTCCGGCCTCTTACCCCTACGAGCAGTACTTC
TRBJ2-5	few	TRBD1	TRBV7-9	CASSYRVRDRVGTQYF	TGTGCCAGCAGCTACCGCGTCCGGGACAGGGTTGGGACCCAGTACTTC
TRBJ2-3	-	TRBD2	TRBV20-1	CSARASGLAGGPSDTQYF	TGCAGTGCTAGAGCATCGGGACTAGCGGGGGGGCCGTCCGATACGCAGTATTTT
TRBJ1-2	-	-	TRBV7-9	CAPSLTSGYTF	TGTGCCCCCAGCTTAACTTCTGGCTACACCTTC